This TCR beta chain was recovered during a study of preoperative IRX-2 immunotherapy in early breast cancer. Sample treatment: preoperative locoregional IRX-2 cytokine immunotherapy. Samples came from a phase Ib trial of preoperative locoregional IRX-2 cytokine immunotherapy. The data were produced by immunoSEQ multiplex PCR, yet TCRdb's version contains in-frame clones alone and is incomplete. This sample has fewer than 30,000 clones, with 90% found just once. This sequence originates from a human donor with breast cancer. Sampling took place from a patient treated with IRX-2 immunotherapy.

CDR3 residues: CASSLVGSQPQHF. The CDR3, as DNA: TGTGCCAGCAGTTTAGTGGGAAGTCAGCCCCAGCATTTT. This chain joins TRBV28 and TRBJ1-5; no firm D call. V gave up 2 bases and J gave up 6 bases, with 8 bases separating them. The CDR3 is 13 residues long. Germline CDR1 and CDR2: MDHEN and SYDVKM.